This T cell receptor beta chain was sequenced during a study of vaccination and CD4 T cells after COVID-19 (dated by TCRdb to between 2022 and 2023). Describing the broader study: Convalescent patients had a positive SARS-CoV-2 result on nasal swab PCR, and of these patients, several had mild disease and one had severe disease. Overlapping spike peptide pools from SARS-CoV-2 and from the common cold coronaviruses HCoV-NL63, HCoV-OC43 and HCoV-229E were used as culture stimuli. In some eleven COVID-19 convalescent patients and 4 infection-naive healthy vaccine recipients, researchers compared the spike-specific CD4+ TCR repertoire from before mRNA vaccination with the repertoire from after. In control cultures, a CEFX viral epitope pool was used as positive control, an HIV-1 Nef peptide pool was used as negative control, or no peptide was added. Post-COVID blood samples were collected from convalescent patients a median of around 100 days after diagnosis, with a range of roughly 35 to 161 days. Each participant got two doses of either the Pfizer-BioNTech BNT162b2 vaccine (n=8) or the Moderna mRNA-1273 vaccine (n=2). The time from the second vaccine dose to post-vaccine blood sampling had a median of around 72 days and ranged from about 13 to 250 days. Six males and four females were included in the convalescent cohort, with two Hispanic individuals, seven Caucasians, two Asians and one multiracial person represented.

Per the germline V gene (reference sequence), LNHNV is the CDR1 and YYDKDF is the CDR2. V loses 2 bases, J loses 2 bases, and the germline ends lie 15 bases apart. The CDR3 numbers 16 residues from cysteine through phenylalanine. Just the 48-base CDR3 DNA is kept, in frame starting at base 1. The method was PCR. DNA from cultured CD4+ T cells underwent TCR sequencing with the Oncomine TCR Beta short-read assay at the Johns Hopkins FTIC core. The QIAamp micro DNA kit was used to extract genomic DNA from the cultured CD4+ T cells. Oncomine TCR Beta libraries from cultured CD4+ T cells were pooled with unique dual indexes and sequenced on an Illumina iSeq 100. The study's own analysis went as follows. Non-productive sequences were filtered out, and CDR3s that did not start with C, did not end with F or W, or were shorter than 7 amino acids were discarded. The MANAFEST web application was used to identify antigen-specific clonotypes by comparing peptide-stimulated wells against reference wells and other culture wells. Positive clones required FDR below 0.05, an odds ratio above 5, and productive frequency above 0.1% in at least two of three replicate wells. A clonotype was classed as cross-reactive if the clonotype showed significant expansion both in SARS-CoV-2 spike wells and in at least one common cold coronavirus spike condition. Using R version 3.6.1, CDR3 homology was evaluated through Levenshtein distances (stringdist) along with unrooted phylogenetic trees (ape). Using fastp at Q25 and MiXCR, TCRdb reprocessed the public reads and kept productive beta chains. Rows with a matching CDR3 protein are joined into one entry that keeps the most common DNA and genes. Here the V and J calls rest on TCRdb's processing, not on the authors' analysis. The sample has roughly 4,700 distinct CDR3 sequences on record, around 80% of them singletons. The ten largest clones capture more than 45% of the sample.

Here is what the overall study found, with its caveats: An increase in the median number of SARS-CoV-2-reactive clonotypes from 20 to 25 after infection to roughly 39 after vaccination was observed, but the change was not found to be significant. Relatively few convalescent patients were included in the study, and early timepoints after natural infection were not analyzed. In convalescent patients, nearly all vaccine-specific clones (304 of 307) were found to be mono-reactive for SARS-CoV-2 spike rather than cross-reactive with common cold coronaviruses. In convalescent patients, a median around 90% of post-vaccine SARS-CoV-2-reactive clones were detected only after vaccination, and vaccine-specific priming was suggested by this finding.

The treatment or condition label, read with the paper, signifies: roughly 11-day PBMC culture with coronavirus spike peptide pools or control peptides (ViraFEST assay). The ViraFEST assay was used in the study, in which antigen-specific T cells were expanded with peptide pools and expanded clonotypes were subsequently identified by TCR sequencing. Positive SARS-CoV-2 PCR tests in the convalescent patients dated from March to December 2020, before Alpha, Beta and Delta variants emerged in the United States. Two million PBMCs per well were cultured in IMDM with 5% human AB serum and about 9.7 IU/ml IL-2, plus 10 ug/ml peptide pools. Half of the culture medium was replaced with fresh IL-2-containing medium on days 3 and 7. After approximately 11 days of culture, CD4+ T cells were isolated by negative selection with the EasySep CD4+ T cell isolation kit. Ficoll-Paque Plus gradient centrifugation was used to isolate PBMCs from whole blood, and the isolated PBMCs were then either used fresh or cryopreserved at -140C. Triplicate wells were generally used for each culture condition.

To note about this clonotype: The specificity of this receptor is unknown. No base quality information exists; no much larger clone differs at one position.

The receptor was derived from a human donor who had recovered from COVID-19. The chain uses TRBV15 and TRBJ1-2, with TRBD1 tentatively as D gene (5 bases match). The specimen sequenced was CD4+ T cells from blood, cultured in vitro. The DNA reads TGTGCCACCAGCAGACGATCCGGGGGGTTAAACTATGGCTACACCTTC. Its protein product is CATSRRSGGLNYGYTF.